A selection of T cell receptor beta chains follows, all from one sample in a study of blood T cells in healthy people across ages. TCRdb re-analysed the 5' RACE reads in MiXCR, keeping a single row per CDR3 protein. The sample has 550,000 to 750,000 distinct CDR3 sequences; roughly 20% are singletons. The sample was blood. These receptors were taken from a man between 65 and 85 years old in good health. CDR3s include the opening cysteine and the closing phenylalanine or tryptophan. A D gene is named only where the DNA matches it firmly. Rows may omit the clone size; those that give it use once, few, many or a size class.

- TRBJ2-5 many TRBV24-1 TGTGCCACCAGTGACCCCCAGCGGAGCCTGTTCTTC CATSDPQRSLFF
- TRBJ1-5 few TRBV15 TGTGCCACCAAGGGCTCAGGGTATAGCAATCAGCCCCAGCATTTT CATKGSGYSNQPQHF
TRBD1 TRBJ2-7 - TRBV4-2 TGTGCCAGCAGCCAAAGGACAGGGACTGGCGAGCAGTACTTC CASSQRTGTGEQYF
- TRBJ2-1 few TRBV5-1 TGCGCCAGCAGCTTTTCTGCCAATGAGCAGTTCTTC CASSFSANEQFF
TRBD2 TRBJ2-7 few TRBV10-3 TGTGCCATCAGTGACGGGAGTAGCGGGAGGGATGAGCAGTACTTC CAISDGSSGRDEQYF
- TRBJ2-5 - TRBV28 TGTGCCAGCAGTGCCGGGGCAGCAGGAGAGACCCAGTACTTC CASSAGAAGETQYF
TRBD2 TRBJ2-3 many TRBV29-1 TGCAGCGTTGGGGTAGCGGGAGTATCAGATACGCAGTATTTT CSVGVAGVSDTQYF
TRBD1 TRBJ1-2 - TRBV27 TGTGCCAGCAGTTTATGGGCGACAGGGGAGGATGGCTACACCTTC CASSLWATGEDGYTF
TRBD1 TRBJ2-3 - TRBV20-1 TGCAGTGCTAGAGGGACAGGGGGTATGACAGATACGCAGTATTTT CSARGTGGMTDTQYF
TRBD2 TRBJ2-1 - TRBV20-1 TGCAGTGCTGTAGGACTAGCGGGACCCAGCTCCTACAATGAGCAGTTCTTC CSAVGLAGPSSYNEQFF
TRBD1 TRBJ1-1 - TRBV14 TGTGCCAGCAGCCAAGAGGCAGGGGGAATTTTGAACACTGAAGCTTTCTTT CASSQEAGGILNTEAFF
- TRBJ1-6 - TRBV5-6 TGTGCCAGCAGCTGGGGCTCCTATAATTCACCCCTCCACTTT CASSWGSYNSPLHF
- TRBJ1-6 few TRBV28 TGTGCCAGCAGCGTGACCGGGACTGATGGTTCACCCCTCCACTTT CASSVTGTDGSPLHF
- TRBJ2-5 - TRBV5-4 TGTGCCGGCAGCTTTGGATGGCAAGAGACCCAGTACTTC CAGSFGWQETQYF
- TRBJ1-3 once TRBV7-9 TGTGCCAGCAGCTTGGAAGGAATCTCTGGAAACACCATATATTTT CASSLEGISGNTIYF
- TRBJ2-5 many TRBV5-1 TGCGCCAGCAGTTACCGGGGCCAAGAGACCCAGTACTTC CASSYRGQETQYF
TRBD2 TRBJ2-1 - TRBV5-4 TGTGCCAGCAGCTTGATGCCAGCGGGAGGGCATGAGCAGTTCTTC CASSLMPAGGHEQFF
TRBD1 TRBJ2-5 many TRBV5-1 TGCGCCAGCAGCACACCGACAGGGGGCCTTGAGACCCAGTACTTC CASSTPTGGLETQYF
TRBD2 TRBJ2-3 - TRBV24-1 TGTGCCACCAGTGGAGGAGCTAGCGGTCCCTACACGCAGTATTTT CATSGGASGPYTQYF
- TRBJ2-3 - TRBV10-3 TGTGCCCACCGTGGGCAAAGCACAGATACGCAGTATTTT CAHRGQSTDTQYF
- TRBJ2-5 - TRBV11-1 TGTGCCAGCAGCCTTAGTTTAACGGGGCTCCAAGAGGCCCAGTACTTC CASSLSLTGLQEAQYF
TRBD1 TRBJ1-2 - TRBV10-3 TGTGCCATCTCACCGGGACAGGGAGATGGCTACACCTTC CAISPGQGDGYTF
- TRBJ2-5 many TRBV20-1 TGCAGTGCTAGAGTTGGAGTGGAGGAGCAGTACTTC CSARVGVEEQYF
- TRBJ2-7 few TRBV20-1 TGCAGTGCTAGGGAGGACCCAAGCTCCTACGAGCAGTACTTC CSAREDPSSYEQYF
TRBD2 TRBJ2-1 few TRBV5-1 TGCGCCAGCAGCTTGGGCGGGAGTGGCTCCTACAATGAGCAGTTCTTC CASSLGGSGSYNEQFF
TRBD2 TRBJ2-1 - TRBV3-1 TGTGCCAGCAGCCGGTTGACTAGCGTGGGGTACAATGAGCAGTTCTTC CASSRLTSVGYNEQFF
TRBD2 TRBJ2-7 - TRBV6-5 TGTGCCAGCAGCCCCTGGGGGACTAACTCCTACGAGCAGTACTTC CASSPWGTNSYEQYF
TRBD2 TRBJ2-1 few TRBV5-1 TGCGCCAGCAGCTTGGGGGGGACTAGCGGGGACAATGAGCAGTTCTTC CASSLGGTSGDNEQFF
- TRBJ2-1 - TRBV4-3 TGCGCCAGCAGCCAAGACCTTACCCTGGCCAATGAGCAGTTCTTC CASSQDLTLANEQFF
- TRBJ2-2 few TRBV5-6 TGTGCCAGCAGCTTGTTGTCGCAGAACACCGGGGAGCTGTTTTTT CASSLLSQNTGELFF
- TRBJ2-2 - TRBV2 TGTGCCAGCAGTGAAGCCCCCACCGGGGAGCTGTTTTTT CASSEAPTGELFF
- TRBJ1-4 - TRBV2 TGTGCCAGCAGTGGTCCCGGGACGGGGCTTGCAACTAATGAAAAACTGTTTTTT CASSGPGTGLATNEKLFF
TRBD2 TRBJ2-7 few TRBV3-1 TGTGCCAGCAGCCAAGATCAGAGTAGCGGGAGTAGAAACGAGCAGTACTTC CASSQDQSSGSRNEQYF
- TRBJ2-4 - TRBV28 TGTGCCAGCAGTTTATCCTCAGGCGCTCGCTTAAACATTCAGTACTTC CASSLSSGARLNIQYF
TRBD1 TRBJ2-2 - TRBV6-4 TGTGCCAGCAGGCACAGGGGGGAGACCGGGGAGCTGTTTTTT CASRHRGETGELFF
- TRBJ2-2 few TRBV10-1 TGCGCCAGCAGTGAGAGGGTTCTCGGGGAGCTGTTTTTT CASSERVLGELFF
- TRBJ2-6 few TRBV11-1 TGTGCCAGCAGCACAGGACAGCCTGGGGCCAACGTCCTGACTTTC CASSTGQPGANVLTF
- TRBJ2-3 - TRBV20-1 TGCAGTGCAACACGGTGGGTCACAGATACGCAGTATTTT CSATRWVTDTQYF
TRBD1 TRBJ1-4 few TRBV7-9 TGTGCCAGCAGCTTACTCGACAGGGGACCTGAAAAACTGTTTTTT CASSLLDRGPEKLFF
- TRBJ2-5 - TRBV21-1 TGTGCCAGCAGCAAAGTAGGGGCAGTGACAGAGACCCGGTACTTC CASSKVGAVTETRYF
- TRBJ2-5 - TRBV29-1 TGCAGCGTTGAAGATCCTAAAGAGACCCAGTACTTC CSVEDPKETQYF
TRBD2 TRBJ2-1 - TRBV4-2 TGTGCCAGCAGCCGCTTCGCTAGCGGGAGTGCAGATGAGCAGTTCTTC CASSRFASGSADEQFF
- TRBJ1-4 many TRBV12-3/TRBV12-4 TGTGCCAGCAGTTTAGGTCAAGGGAGGGCTAATGAAAAACTGTTTTTT CASSLGQGRANEKLFF
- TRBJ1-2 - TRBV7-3 TGTGCCAGCAGCCCCGGTGGAGGCCGTAACTATGGCTACACCTTC CASSPGGGRNYGYTF
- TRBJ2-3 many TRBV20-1 TGCAGTGCTTCGGAGGGGGCTGAAGATACGCAGTATTTT CSASEGAEDTQYF
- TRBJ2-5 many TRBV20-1 TGCAGTGCTAGCTTAACAGGGTTGGAGACCCAGTACTTC CSASLTGLETQYF
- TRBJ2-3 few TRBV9 TGTGCCAGCAGCGTAGGCGGGACCATTAGCACAGATACGCAGTATTTT CASSVGGTISTDTQYF